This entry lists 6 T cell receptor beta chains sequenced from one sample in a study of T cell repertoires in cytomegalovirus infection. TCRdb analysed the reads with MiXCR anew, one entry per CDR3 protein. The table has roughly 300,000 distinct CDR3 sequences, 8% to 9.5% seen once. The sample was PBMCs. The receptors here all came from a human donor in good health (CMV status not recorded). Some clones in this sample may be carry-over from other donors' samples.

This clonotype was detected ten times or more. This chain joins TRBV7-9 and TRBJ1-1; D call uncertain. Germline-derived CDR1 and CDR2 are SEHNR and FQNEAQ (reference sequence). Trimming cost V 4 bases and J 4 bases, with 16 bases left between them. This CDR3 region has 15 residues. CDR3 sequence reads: CASSSYPTGGTEAFF. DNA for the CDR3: TGTGCCAGCAGCTCGTACCCCACGGGCGGCACTGAAGCTTTCTTT.

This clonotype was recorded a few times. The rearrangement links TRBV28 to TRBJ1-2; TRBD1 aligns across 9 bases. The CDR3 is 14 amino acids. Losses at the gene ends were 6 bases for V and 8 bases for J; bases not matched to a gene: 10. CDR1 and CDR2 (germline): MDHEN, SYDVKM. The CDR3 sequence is CASSQTQGAKGYTF. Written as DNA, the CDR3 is TGTGCCAGCAGCCAAACACAGGGGGCTAAAGGCTACACCTTC.

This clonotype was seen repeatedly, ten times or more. The CDR3 nucleotides are TGTGCCAGCAGTCTAGGAACCGGGACAGGGGCCTACAATGAGCAGTTCTTC. Its protein is CASSLGTGTGAYNEQFF. The chain is built from TRBV28 and TRBJ2-1, with 10 bases identical to TRBD1. There are 17 residues in the CDR3. The germline gives CDR1 MDHEN, CDR2 SYDVKM. Losses at the gene ends were 5 bases for V and 2 bases for J; bases not matched to a gene: 9.

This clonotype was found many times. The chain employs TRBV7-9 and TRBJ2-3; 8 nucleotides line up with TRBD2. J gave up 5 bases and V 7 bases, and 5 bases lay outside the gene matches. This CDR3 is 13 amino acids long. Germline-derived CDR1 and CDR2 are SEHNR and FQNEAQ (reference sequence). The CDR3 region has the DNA TGTGCCAGCAAGGGGAGCGGGAGAGATACGCAGTATTTT. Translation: CASKGSGRDTQYF.

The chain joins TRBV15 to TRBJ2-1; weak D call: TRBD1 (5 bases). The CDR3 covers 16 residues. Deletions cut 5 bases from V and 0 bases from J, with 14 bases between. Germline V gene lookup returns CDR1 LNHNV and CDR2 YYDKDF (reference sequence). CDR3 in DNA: TGTGCCACCAGCGGATCACAGGCGAGCTCCTACAATGAGCAGTTCTTC. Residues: CATSGSQASSYNEQFF.

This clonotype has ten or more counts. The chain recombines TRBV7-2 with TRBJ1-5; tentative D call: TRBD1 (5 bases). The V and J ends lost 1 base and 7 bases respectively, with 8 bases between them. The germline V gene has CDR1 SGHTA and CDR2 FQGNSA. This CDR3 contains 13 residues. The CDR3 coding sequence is TGTGCCAGCAGCTTAGTTTGGGGCCAGCCCCAGCATTTT. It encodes CASSLVWGQPQHF.